The 13 T cell receptor beta chains below come from one sample, sequenced in a study of T cells expressing NK-cell markers. TCRdb reanalyzed the 5' RACE reads, giving one entry per CDR3 protein sequence and no DNA. This sample's table has nearly 8,000 distinct CDR3 sequences. Sequencing was carried out using blood T cells: a sorted CD56 or NKG2C T cell subset, CD4+ or CD8+ T cells, or bulk PBMC T cells (not recorded which). These receptors were taken from a man aged 18 to 30 in good health.

Considering frequency, this clonotype is medium-sized (0.01 to 0.1%). V is TRBV5-1 and J is TRBJ2-3; lacking DNA, the TRBD2 call made by TCRdb goes unchecked. Germline CDR1 SGHRS, CDR2 YFSETQ. The CDR3 contains 14 residues. CDR3 amino acids: CASSTGGLTDTQYF.

In terms of frequency, this clonotype is medium-sized (0.01 to 0.1%). The chain combines TRBV28 with TRBJ2-3. CDR1 is MDHEN and CDR2 is SYDVKM in the germline V gene. CDR3 length: 12 amino acids. The CDR3 loop reads CASGPSTDTQYF.

In terms of frequency, this clonotype is medium-sized. The CDR3 sequence is CASSPIAGLEQYF. The chain has TRBV7-3 and TRBJ2-7; checking the TCRdb D call of TRBD2 is not possible without DNA. The germline CDR1 and CDR2 sequences are SGHTA and FQGTGA. The CDR3 extends over 13 amino acids.

This clonotype ranks as medium-sized in terms of frequency. The chain has TRBV24-1 and TRBJ2-3. CDR1 and CDR2 (germline): KGHDR, SFDVKD. This CDR3 has 14 residues. The CDR3 loop reads CATSDSTSRDTQYF.

This clonotype is identified as medium-sized from frequency. J is TRBJ2-3 and V is TRBV29-1; TCRdb calls TRBD1, which cannot be checked without DNA. CDR1 and CDR2 from the germline V gene are SQVTM and ANQGSEA. The CDR3 consists of 15 residues. The CDR3 reads CSVEGGRGGTDTQYF.

The chain links TRBV7-2 to TRBJ1-2. This CDR3 has 13 amino acids. Germline V gene sequence: CDR1 SGHTA, CDR2 FQGNSA. The CDR3 loop is CASSLAREGGYTF.

By frequency, this clonotype registers medium-sized. The gene calls are TRBV4-2 and TRBJ1-1. The CDR3 is made up of 14 amino acids. Germline V gene data show CDR1 as LGHNA and CDR2 as YNFKEQ. CDR3 in amino acids: CASSQDPIQVLAFF.

The chain uses TRBV2 and TRBJ2-1; the D call of TRBD2 rests on TCRdb alone, since no DNA is present to check it. The CDR3 totals 14 residues. CDR1 is SNHLY, CDR2 FYNNEI, per germline. The CDR3 region is CASQGLAGYNEQFF.

The chain links TRBV15 to TRBJ2-2; TCRdb proposes TRBD1, but this gene call is untestable without DNA. This CDR3 comprises 15 residues. Per the germline V gene, CDR1 is LNHNV and CDR2 is YYDKDF (reference sequence). CDR3 sequence reads: CATSRSGQGPGELFF.

According to its frequency, this clonotype is medium-sized (0.01 to 0.1%). V is TRBV10-3 and J is TRBJ2-2. This CDR3 comprises 12 residues. The germline V gene encodes CDR1 ENHRY and CDR2 SYGVKD. The CDR3 spells CAIREDTGELFF.

The rearrangement uses TRBV24-1 and TRBJ2-2. The V gene's germline CDR1 is KGHDR and CDR2 SFDVKD. This CDR3 has 12 residues. The CDR3 region is CATSEDSGELFF.

This clonotype ranks as medium-sized in terms of frequency. The chain combines TRBV2 with TRBJ2-1; TCRdb's assignment of TRBD1 cannot be checked, as there is no DNA. Germline V gene data show CDR1 as SNHLY and CDR2 as FYNNEI. The CDR3 has 15 residues. CDR3 sequence reads: CASSDFPRGNNEQFF. The variable domain in full, with the rest retrieved from reference TRBV2 and TRBJ2-1, is EPEVTQTPSHQVTQMGQEVILRCVPISNHLYFYWYRQILGQKVEFLVSFYNNEISEKSEIFDDQFSVERPDGSNFTLKIRSTKLEDSAMYFCASSDFPRGNNEQFFGPGTRLTVL.

The chain is built from TRBV15 and TRBJ2-5. Looked up from germline, CDR1 is LNHNV and CDR2 is YYDKDF (reference sequence). This CDR3 has 11 amino acids. The CDR3 sequence: CATSSQGTQYF.